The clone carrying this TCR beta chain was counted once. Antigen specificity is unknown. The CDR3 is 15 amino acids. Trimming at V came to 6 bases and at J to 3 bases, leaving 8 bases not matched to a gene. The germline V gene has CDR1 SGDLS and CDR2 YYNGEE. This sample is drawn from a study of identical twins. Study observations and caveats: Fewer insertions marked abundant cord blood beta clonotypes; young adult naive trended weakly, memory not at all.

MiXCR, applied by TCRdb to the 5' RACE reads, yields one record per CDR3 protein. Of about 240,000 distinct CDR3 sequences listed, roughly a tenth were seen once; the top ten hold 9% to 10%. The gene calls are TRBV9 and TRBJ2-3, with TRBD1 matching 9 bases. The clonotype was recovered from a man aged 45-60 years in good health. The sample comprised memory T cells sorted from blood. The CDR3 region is CASNAGQGRTDTQYF. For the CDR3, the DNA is TGTGCCAGCAACGCGGGACAGGGCAGGACAGATACGCAGTATTTT.